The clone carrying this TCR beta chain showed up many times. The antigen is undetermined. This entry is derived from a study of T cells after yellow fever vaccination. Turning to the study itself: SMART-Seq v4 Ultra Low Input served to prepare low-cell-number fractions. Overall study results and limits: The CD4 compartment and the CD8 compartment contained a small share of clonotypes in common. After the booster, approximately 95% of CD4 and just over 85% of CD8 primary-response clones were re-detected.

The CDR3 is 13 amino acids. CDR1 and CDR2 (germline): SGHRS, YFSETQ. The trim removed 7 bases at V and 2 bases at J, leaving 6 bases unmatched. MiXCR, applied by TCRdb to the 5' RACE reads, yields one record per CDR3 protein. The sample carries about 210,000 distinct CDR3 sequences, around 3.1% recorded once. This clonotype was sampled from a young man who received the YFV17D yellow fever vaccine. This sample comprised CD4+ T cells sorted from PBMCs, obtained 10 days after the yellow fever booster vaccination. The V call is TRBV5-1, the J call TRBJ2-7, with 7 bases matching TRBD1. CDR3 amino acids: CASGRQGAYEQYF. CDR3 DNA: TGCGCCAGCGGCAGACAGGGTGCCTACGAGCAGTACTTC.